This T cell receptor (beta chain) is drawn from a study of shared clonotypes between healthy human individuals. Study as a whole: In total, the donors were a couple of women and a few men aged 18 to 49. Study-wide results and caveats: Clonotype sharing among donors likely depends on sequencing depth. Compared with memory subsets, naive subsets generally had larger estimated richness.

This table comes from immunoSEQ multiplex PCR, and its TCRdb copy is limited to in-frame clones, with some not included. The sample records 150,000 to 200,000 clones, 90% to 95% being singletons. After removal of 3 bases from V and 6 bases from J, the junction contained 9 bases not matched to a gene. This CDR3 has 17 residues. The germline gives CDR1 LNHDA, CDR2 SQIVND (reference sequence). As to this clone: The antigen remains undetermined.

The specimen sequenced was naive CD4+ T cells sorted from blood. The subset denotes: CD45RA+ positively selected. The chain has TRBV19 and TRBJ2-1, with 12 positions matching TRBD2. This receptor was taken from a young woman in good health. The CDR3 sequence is CASSIASTSGRSNEQFF. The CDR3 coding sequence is TGTGCCAGTAGTATTGCGTCCACTAGCGGGAGGTCCAATGAGCAGTTCTTC.